This T cell receptor beta chain was identified in a study of early T cells in non-severe SARS-CoV-2 infection. Unique molecular identifiers tagged individual cDNA molecules. MiXCR, applied by TCRdb to the 5' RACE reads, yields one record per CDR3 protein. The table records roughly 63,000 distinct CDR3 sequences, 12% of them present only once. This clonotype occurred a few times. Its target is not known. Study-wide findings and caveats: Anti-spike CD8 specificities were favored by VDJdb matching, whose results missed private and CD4 specificities.

The CDR3 spans 14 residues. V trimming: 6 bases; J trimming: 1 base; junction bases outside the gene matches: 5. CDR1 is SNHLY and CDR2 is FYNNEI in the germline V gene. The V and J genes are TRBV2 and TRBJ2-7; 8 bases match TRBD1. This TCR came from an adult who was a healthcare worker with PCR-confirmed SARS-CoV-2 infection or an uninfected control (not recorded which). The donor label of this sample is uncertain. The specimen was whole blood, collected at baseline. The CDR3 is CASSLQGGSYEQYV. The CDR3 DNA is TGTGCCAGCAGCCTACAGGGGGGATCCTACGAGCAGTACGTC.